This TCR beta chain was recorded in a study of T cell repertoires in cytomegalovirus infection. Overall study context: Indications came from public TCR beta signatures; they pointed to CMV infection and to a matching HLA type. Study conclusions and caveats: HLA-C-restricted, CMV-specific TCR beta clonotypes were dominant ex vivo. People with CMV and the relevant HLA were identified by cumulative public TCR beta family frequency.

With respect to this clonotype: Its antigen is unidentified.

TCRdb re-analysed the reads in MiXCR, keeping a single row per CDR3 protein. The top ten hold 59% of the sample, which has about 74,000 distinct CDR3 sequences, less than 30% seen once. Deletions cut 3 bases from V and 1 base from J, with 18 bases between. Germline CDR1 reads SQVTM; CDR2 reads ANQGSEA. CDR3 length equals 16 residues. The sequence was obtained from a human donor in good health (CMV status not recorded). Some clones in this sample may be carry-over from other donors' samples. The sample was CD8+ T cells from cultured PBMCs, taken from culture after CMV antigen stimulation. J is TRBJ1-2 and V is TRBV29-1; the D gene is possibly TRBD1 (5 bases). The DNA of the CDR3 is TGCAGCGTTGATTCCCCGGGGCAGGCGAATAACTATGGCTACACCTTC. It yields the protein CSVDSPGQANNYGYTF.